A single sample is the source of the 18 T cell receptor beta chains below, sequenced in a study of CD8+ T cells in alopecia areata. Following extraction, RNA underwent reverse transcription to cDNA, which served as the sequencing template. Measured with immunoSEQ multiplex PCR; TCRdb has only the in-frame clones, and not every one. This table holds approximately 91,000 clones, 35% to 50% found once. Sequencing was carried out using CD4+ T cells sorted from blood. The receptors originated from a human donor with alopecia areata.

CDR3 sequence: CASSVEVASGELFF. The CDR3 DNA follows: TGTGCCAGCAGCGTAGAGGTAGCTTCGGGGGAGCTGTTTTTT. This sequence joins TRBV9 and TRBJ2-2; D not certain. The length of the CDR3 is 14 residues. Trimming stripped 0 bases from V and 8 bases from J, with 11 bases between. Germline V lookup: CDR1 SGDLS, CDR2 YYNGEE.

This chain connects TRBV29-1 to TRBJ1-2; D perhaps matches TRBD1 (6 bases). Germline CDR1 SQVTM, CDR2 ANQGSEA. The CDR3 contains 12 residues. V shed 0 bases and J shed 14 bases, with 16 bases lying between them. The DNA for the CDR3 is TGCAGCGTTGAAGAGGATGGACAGAGCCGTACCTTC. This gives the protein CSVEEDGQSRTF.

The chain links TRBV11-2 to TRBJ2-4; 9 nucleotides match TRBD1. Germline CDR1 is SGHAT and CDR2 is FQNNGV. Unmatched junction bases numbered 0, after V lost 4 bases and J lost 5 bases. This CDR3 comprises 13 residues. For the CDR3, the DNA is TGTGCCAGCAGCTACAGGGGGCAAAACATTCAGTACTTC. It encodes CASSYRGQNIQYF.

This clone was observed a few times. The chain joins TRBV6-5 to TRBJ2-3; possibly TRBD2 for D (5 bases). This CDR3 comprises 15 residues. In germline, CDR1 is MNHEY, CDR2 SVGAGI. The germline V and J ends were trimmed by 5 bases and 2 bases, with 14 bases remaining between them. DNA for the CDR3: TGTGCCAGCAGTCCGCGGACTGGTCTCACAGATACGCAGTATTTT. Translated, it gives CASSPRTGLTDTQYF.

The chain joins TRBV5-1 to TRBJ2-7; D possibly corresponds to TRBD1 (5 bases). V was shortened by 1 base and J by 0 bases, with 8 bases between the two germline ends. Looked up from germline, CDR1 is SGHRS and CDR2 is YFSETQ. The CDR3 totals 14 residues. The CDR3 loop is CASSLTGVSYEQYF. The CDR3 nucleotides read TGCGCCAGCAGCTTGACAGGAGTCTCCTACGAGCAGTACTTC. Full variable domain (remainder filled in from reference TRBV5-1 and TRBJ2-7): KAGVTQTPRYLIKTRGQQVTLSCSPISGHRSVSWYQQTPGQGLQFLFEYFSETQRNKGNFPGRFSGRQFSNSRSEMNVSTLELGDSALYLCASSLTGVSYEQYFGPGTRLTVT.

The J gene is TRBJ1-2, the V gene TRBV28; possible D gene TRBD1, 5 bases. The CDR3 is 15 amino acids. V was pared by 4 bases and J by 4 bases, with 16 bases between. Germline CDR1 MDHEN, CDR2 SYDVKM. In DNA, the CDR3 is TGTGCCAGCAGTTACCTCGTGGACATTACCTATGGCTACACCTTC. This gives the protein CASSYLVDITYGYTF.

The sample holds a few counts of this clone. This rearrangement joins TRBV6-6 to TRBJ1-1; D might be TRBD1 (5 bases). Deletions cut 4 bases from V and 2 bases from J, with 14 bases between. The CDR3 consists of 15 residues. CDR1 is MNHNY and CDR2 is SVGAGI in the germline V gene (reference sequence). CDR3 amino acids: CASSSGTFLNTEAFF. In nucleotides, the CDR3 is TGTGCCAGCAGTTCCGGGACCTTTTTAAACACTGAAGCTTTCTTT.

The genes are TRBV30 and TRBJ2-7; D may correspond to TRBD1 or TRBD2 (6 bases each). Trimming left V 4 bases short and J 6 bases short, with 16 bases between. CDR1 and CDR2 from the germline V gene are GTSNPN and SVGIG (reference sequence). This CDR3 is built from 13 residues. CDR3: CAWIRDTGAEQYF. CDR3 nucleotide sequence: TGTGCCTGGATTCGGGACACGGGAGCCGAGCAGTACTTC.

The chain joins TRBV29-1 to TRBJ2-5; 11 nucleotides agree with TRBD2. V gave up 4 bases and J gave up 5 bases; unmatched junction bases: 6. Germline V gene data show CDR1 as SQVTM and CDR2 as ANQGSEA. The CDR3 spans 14 residues. The CDR3 is CSVALAGVYETQYF. The CDR3 DNA follows: TGCAGCGTTGCACTAGCGGGAGTGTACGAGACCCAGTACTTC.

The chain is built from TRBV25-1 and TRBJ2-4; D is possibly TRBD2 (7 bases). V dropped 8 bases and J dropped 5 bases, with 13 bases sitting between them. Germline lookup yields CDR1 MGHDK and CDR2 SYGVNS. CDR3 length: 13 amino acids. CDR3 sequence: CASGEGGQNIQYF. The CDR3, as DNA: TGTGCCAGCGGGGAGGGGGGCCAAAACATTCAGTACTTC.

This sequence joins TRBV30 and TRBJ1-6; no firm D call. Germline CDR1 and CDR2: GTSNPN and SVGIG (reference sequence). V gave up 3 bases and J gave up 2 bases, with 11 bases separating them. This CDR3 is built from 15 residues. The CDR3 DNA reads TGTGCCTGGAGCGAAGATATGGCCTATAATTCACCCCTCCACTTT. Translation gives CAWSEDMAYNSPLHF.

The CDR3 region has the DNA TGTGCCAGCAGCTCATTCCGGGACAGACAGTACGAGCAGTACTTC. It translates to CASSSFRDRQYEQYF. V usage is TRBV7-6 and J usage is TRBJ2-7; 7 nucleotides align to TRBD1. V dropped 4 bases and J dropped 4; count of bases not matched to a gene: 10. CDR1 and CDR2 (germline): SGHVS, FNYEAQ. The CDR3 runs 15 residues.

V gene TRBV9 combines with J gene TRBJ1-2, with a possible D match to TRBD1 (5 bases). V was shortened by 0 bases and J by 0 bases, with 9 bases between the two germline ends. The CDR3 contains 15 residues. Germline CDR1 SGDLS, CDR2 YYNGEE. The CDR3 loop reads CASSVDDRTNYGYTF. For the CDR3, the DNA is TGTGCCAGCAGCGTAGACGACAGAACTAACTATGGCTACACCTTC.

This sequence joins TRBV30 and TRBJ1-1; perhaps TRBD1 as D (5 bases). Germline values: CDR1 GTSNPN, CDR2 SVGIG (reference sequence). V lost 3 bases, J lost 1 base, and 9 bases lay in between. This CDR3 comprises 13 residues. The CDR3 region is CAWSIGANTEAFF. The CDR3 DNA reads TGTGCCTGGAGCATAGGGGCGAACACTGAAGCTTTCTTT.

The chain recombines TRBV30 with TRBJ1-1; D unclear. The V end was cut by 0 bases, the J end by 6 bases, with 14 bases between. Germline V lookup: CDR1 GTSNPN, CDR2 SVGIG (reference sequence). This CDR3 contains 14 residues. For the CDR3, the DNA is TGTGCCTGGAGTGTAAGTTCCGTTAACGCTGAAGCTTTCTTT. This codes for CAWSVSSVNAEAFF.

The rearrangement joins TRBV9 to TRBJ1-2; TRBD1 aligns across 7 bases. There are 13 residues in the CDR3. Germline V gives CDR1 SGDLS, CDR2 YYNGEE. Trimming cost V 4 bases and J 4 bases; bases outside gene matches: 4. The DNA of the CDR3 is TGTGCCAGCAGCCAAACAGGGGCCTATGGCTACACCTTC. It translates to CASSQTGAYGYTF.

This chain connects TRBV29-1 to TRBJ2-2, with no clear D. Germline CDR1 reads SQVTM; CDR2 reads ANQGSEA. The CDR3 is made up of 13 amino acids. Trimming shortened V by 2 bases and J by 1 base, and 5 bases separated the two germline ends. CDR3 sequence (DNA): TGCAGCGTTGAATTTGGGAACACCGGGGAGCTGTTTTTT. Its protein is CSVEFGNTGELFF.

This clone was seen more than once but under ten times. This chain joins TRBV14 and TRBJ2-5; D unresolved. Trimming removed 1 base from V and 4 bases from J, with 7 bases in between. The CDR3 runs to 13 residues. CDR1 SGHDN and CDR2 FVKESK come from the germline V gene. CDR3 coding DNA: TGTGCCAGCAGCCAAGTCCCCGCAGAGACCCAGTACTTC. It yields the protein CASSQVPAETQYF.